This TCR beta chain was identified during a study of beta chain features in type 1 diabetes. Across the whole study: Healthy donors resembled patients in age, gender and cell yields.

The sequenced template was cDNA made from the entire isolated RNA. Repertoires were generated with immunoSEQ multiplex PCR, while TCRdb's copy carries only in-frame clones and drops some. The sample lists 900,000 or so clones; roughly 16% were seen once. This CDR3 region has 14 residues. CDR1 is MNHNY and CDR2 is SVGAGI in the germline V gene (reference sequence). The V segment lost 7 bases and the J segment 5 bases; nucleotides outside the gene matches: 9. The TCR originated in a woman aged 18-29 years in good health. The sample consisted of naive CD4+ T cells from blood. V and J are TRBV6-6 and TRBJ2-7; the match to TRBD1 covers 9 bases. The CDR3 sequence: CASKQQGAADEQYF. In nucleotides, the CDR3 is TGTGCCAGCAAACAACAGGGGGCCGCCGACGAGCAGTACTTC.